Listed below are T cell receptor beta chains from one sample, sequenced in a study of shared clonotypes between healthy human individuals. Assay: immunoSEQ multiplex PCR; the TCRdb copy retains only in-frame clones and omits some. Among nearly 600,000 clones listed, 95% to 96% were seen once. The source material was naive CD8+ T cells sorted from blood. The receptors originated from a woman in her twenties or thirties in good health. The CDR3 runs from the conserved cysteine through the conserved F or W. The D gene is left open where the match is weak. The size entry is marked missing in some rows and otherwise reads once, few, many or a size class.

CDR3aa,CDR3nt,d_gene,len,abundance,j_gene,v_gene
CASSPMLEADEQYF,TGTGCCAGCAGCCCAATGCTGGAGGCAGACGAGCAGTACTTC,-,14,-,TRBJ2-7,TRBV4-2
CASKVGQLYNEQFF,TGTGCCAGTAAGGTTGGACAGTTATACAATGAGCAGTTCTTC,-,14,-,TRBJ2-1,TRBV19
CAISQSDRPNEQFF,TGTGCCATCAGTCAATCGGACAGGCCTAATGAGCAGTTCTTC,TRBD1,14,once,TRBJ2-1,TRBV10-3
CASSEFSSYGYTF,TGTGCCAGCAGTGAATTTTCTTCCTATGGCTACACCTTC,-,13,once,TRBJ1-2,TRBV2
CASSWGEGYGEQFF,TGTGCCAGTAGTTGGGGGGAGGGATACGGTGAGCAGTTCTTC,TRBD2,14,-,TRBJ2-1,TRBV19
CASTPGTSGRGELFF,TGTGCCAGCACCCCCGGGACTAGCGGGAGAGGGGAGCTGTTTTTT,TRBD2,15,-,TRBJ2-2,TRBV27
CASSLYTTGTEQYF,TGTGCCAGCAGTTTATACACAACAGGGACCGAGCAGTACTTC,-,14,-,TRBJ2-7,TRBV28
CASSLQGGDNEQFF,TGTGCCAGCAGTTTACAGGGGGGAGACAATGAGCAGTTCTTC,-,14,-,TRBJ2-1,TRBV27
CASTPPAGGPRELFF,TGTGCCAGCACCCCCCCAGCGGGAGGGCCCCGGGAGCTGTTTTTT,TRBD2,15,-,TRBJ2-2,TRBV13
CATSPQPQHF,TGTGCCACCAGCCCTCAGCCCCAGCATTTT,-,10,-,TRBJ1-5,TRBV2
CASSLPYNEQFF,TGTGCCAGTAGCCTACCTTACAATGAGCAGTTCTTC,-,12,-,TRBJ2-1,TRBV19
CASRVPGEGHNEQFF,TGCGCCAGCAGGGTCCCCGGGGAGGGCCACAATGAGCAGTTCTTC,TRBD2,15,-,TRBJ2-1,TRBV5-1
CASRGVGAGPSKFF,TGTGCCAGCAGGGGGGTGGGAGCGGGCCCTTCCAAGTTCTTC,-,14,-,TRBJ2-1,TRBV21-1
CASSQEGGSWRAFF,TGCGCCAGCAGCCAAGAGGGGGGGAGCTGGCGGGCTTTCTTT,-,14,-,TRBJ1-1,TRBV4-1
CASSFRTALTGELFF,TGTGCCAGCAGCTTTCGGACAGCCCTAACCGGGGAGCTGTTTTTT,-,15,once,TRBJ2-2,TRBV11-2
CASSHGQAYEQYF,TGTGCCAGCAGCCACGGACAAGCCTACGAGCAGTACTTC,-,13,-,TRBJ2-7,TRBV27
CAISESAVTDNEQFF,TGTGCCATCAGTGAGTCAGCGGTGACCGACAATGAGCAGTTCTTC,-,15,-,TRBJ2-1,TRBV10-3
CASSVPGQGSGELFF,TGTGCCAGCAGCGTCCCGGGACAGGGGTCCGGGGAGCTGTTTTTT,TRBD1,15,once,TRBJ2-2,TRBV11-2
CASSLDGGLNTGELFF,TGTGCCAGCAGCCTCGATGGGGGCTTGAACACCGGGGAGCTGTTTTTT,-,16,-,TRBJ2-2,TRBV7-9
CASSFTGGPIYGDTQYF,TGTGCCAGCAGTTTTACGGGAGGGCCTATCTACGGGGATACGCAGTATTTT,TRBD2,17,-,TRBJ2-3,TRBV27
CASSGLRANYGYTF,TGTGCCAGCAGCGGACTCCGTGCTAACTATGGCTACACCTTC,-,14,-,TRBJ1-2,TRBV9
CASSQVQSGRAAEQFF,TGCGCCAGCAGCCAAGTTCAGAGCGGGAGGGCTGCTGAGCAGTTCTTC,TRBD2,16,-,TRBJ2-1,TRBV4-1
CASSWEPSGTYNEQFF,TGTGCCAGCAGCTGGGAACCTAGCGGGACCTACAATGAGCAGTTCTTC,TRBD2,16,-,TRBJ2-1,TRBV7-2
CASQLATTTDTQYF,TGTGCCAGCCAGCTAGCGACCACGACAGATACGCAGTATTTT,-,14,once,TRBJ2-3,TRBV7-8
CASRTADEQFF,TGTGCCAGCAGGACAGCGGATGAGCAGTTCTTC,-,11,-,TRBJ2-1,TRBV5-4
CASSLGGSGTYEQYF,TGTGCCAGCAGCTTAGGCGGTAGCGGTACATACGAGCAGTACTTC,-,15,once,TRBJ2-7,TRBV7-6
CASSPPGQEETQYF,TGTGCCAGCAGCCCCCCGGGACAGGAAGAGACCCAGTACTTC,TRBD1,14,-,TRBJ2-5,TRBV28
CASRPDTSTDTQYF,TGTGCCAGCAGACCGGACACCTCCACAGATACGCAGTATTTT,-,14,-,TRBJ2-3,TRBV11-2
CASSIYPSGANVLTF,TGTGCCAGTAGTATTTATCCCTCTGGGGCCAACGTCCTGACTTTC,-,15,-,TRBJ2-6,TRBV19
CASSPRILADPYEQYF,TGCGCCAGCAGCCCCCGGATACTAGCGGACCCCTACGAGCAGTACTTC,TRBD2,16,-,TRBJ2-7,TRBV4-1
CASSFQTGVNEQFF,TGTGCCAGCAGTTTCCAGACAGGGGTCAATGAGCAGTTCTTC,TRBD1,14,-,TRBJ2-1,TRBV28
CASSQDARSGRVYEQYF,TGCGCCAGCAGCCAAGATGCTCGCAGCGGGAGAGTCTACGAGCAGTACTTC,TRBD2,17,once,TRBJ2-7,TRBV4-1
CASSPGGIAGGQETQYF,TGTGCCAGCAGCCCGGGCGGAATAGCGGGAGGGCAAGAGACCCAGTACTTC,TRBD2,17,-,TRBJ2-5,TRBV28
CASRFGGQGVHEQYF,TGTGCCAGTAGGTTCGGTGGACAGGGGGTCCACGAGCAGTACTTC,TRBD1,15,-,TRBJ2-7,TRBV27
CASSLSGPRAYEQYF,TGTGCCAGCAGTTTATCGGGCCCCAGGGCCTACGAGCAGTACTTC,-,15,-,TRBJ2-7,TRBV27
CASSVAPDLSYEQYF,TGTGCCAGCAGCGTAGCTCCCGACCTAAGCTACGAGCAGTACTTC,-,15,-,TRBJ2-7,TRBV9
CASRGLAGVREQFF,TGTGCCAGCAGGGGACTAGCGGGAGTAAGGGAGCAGTTCTTC,TRBD2,14,-,TRBJ2-1,TRBV25-1
CASSESVGTFYPYEQYF,TGTGCCAGCAGTGAATCTGTAGGGACATTCTACCCCTACGAGCAGTACTTC,-,17,once,TRBJ2-7,TRBV25-1
CASSISLTEAFF,TGTGCCAGTAGTATCAGCCTAACTGAAGCTTTCTTT,-,12,-,TRBJ1-1,TRBV19
CASSLLTNTEAFF,TGTGCCAGCAGTCTGCTGACGAACACTGAAGCTTTCTTT,-,13,-,TRBJ1-1,TRBV27
CASSLNSGSYEQYF,TGTGCCAGCAGCTTAAATAGCGGGTCCTACGAGCAGTACTTC,TRBD2,14,-,TRBJ2-7,TRBV13
CASSQGPGTGGLEAFF,TGTGCCAGCAGCCAAGGTCCCGGGACAGGGGGCCTAGAAGCTTTCTTT,TRBD1,16,once,TRBJ1-1,TRBV14
CASSLLGGDYGYTF,TGTGCCAGCAGCTTATTGGGGGGTGACTATGGCTACACCTTC,-,14,-,TRBJ1-2,TRBV7-8
CASSNIGGMRSLDTQYF,TGTGCCAGCAGCAATATCGGGGGAATGCGGAGCTTGGATACGCAGTATTTT,-,17,-,TRBJ2-3,TRBV2
CASRDGGAYEQYF,TGTGCCAGCAGGGACGGGGGTGCCTACGAGCAGTACTTC,-,13,-,TRBJ2-7,TRBV5-6
CASSNGANVLTF,TGTGCCAGCAGTAACGGGGCCAACGTCCTGACTTTC,-,12,-,TRBJ2-6,TRBV6-5
CASSLTSGSSYEQYF,TGTGCCAGCAGTCTTACTAGCGGTAGCTCCTACGAGCAGTACTTC,TRBD2,15,-,TRBJ2-7,TRBV9
CASSLVVYEQYF,TGTGCCAGCAGCTTGGTGGTTTACGAGCAGTACTTC,-,12,once,TRBJ2-7,TRBV5-8
CASSPTSGSSRAGELFF,TGTGCCAGCAGCCCCACTAGCGGGAGTAGTCGGGCCGGGGAGCTGTTTTTT,TRBD2,17,-,TRBJ2-2,TRBV5-4
CASSYSRGGTDTQYF,TGTGCCAGCAGTTACTCAAGGGGGGGCACAGATACGCAGTATTTT,-,15,-,TRBJ2-3,TRBV6-5
CSVAWGGSYEQYF,TGCAGCGTTGCGTGGGGAGGCTCCTACGAGCAGTACTTC,-,13,-,TRBJ2-7,TRBV29-1
CASSPGGEQYF,TGTGCCAGCAGCCCAGGAGGCGAGCAGTACTTC,-,11,-,TRBJ2-7,TRBV13
CATSRGQPQHF,TGTGCCACCAGCAGAGGTCAGCCCCAGCATTTT,-,11,few,TRBJ1-5,TRBV15
CASSYGRTYEQYF,TGTGCCAGCAGTTACGGCAGGACCTACGAGCAGTACTTC,-,13,-,TRBJ2-7,TRBV6-5
CASSVYRGSVYEQYF,TGTGCCAGCAGTGTCTACAGGGGTTCAGTCTACGAGCAGTACTTC,TRBD1,15,-,TRBJ2-7,TRBV27
CASSPRGVGGGTDTQYF,TGTGCCAGCAGTCCCCGAGGTGTCGGCGGAGGGACAGATACGCAGTATTTT,-,17,-,TRBJ2-3,TRBV27
CASTGTIYEQYF,TGTGCCAGCACCGGGACCATTTACGAGCAGTACTTC,-,12,-,TRBJ2-7,TRBV2